These 21 T cell receptor beta chains share one sample of origin, sequenced in a study of glioma-infiltrating T cells. Amplification of TCR alpha and beta CDR3 regions from RNA used iRepertoire nested multiplex PCR. TCRdb re-called the multiplex PCR reads through MiXCR, storing one row per CDR3 protein. The table lists approximately 120,000 distinct CDR3 sequences, approximately 26% of them singletons. The sequenced sample was glioma tissue, nonneoplastic brain tissue, or PBMCs (not recorded which). Receptor source: a human donor with low-grade glioma or glioblastoma, undergoing nonglioma brain surgery, or in good health (not recorded which).

This clonotype was counted once. The rearrangement links TRBV7-2 to TRBJ2-1; a possible D gene is TRBD1 (6 bases). Per the germline V gene, CDR1 is SGHTA and CDR2 is FQGNSA. Trimming took off 5 bases at V and 7 bases at J, with 15 bases between the two ends. This CDR3 contains 14 residues. The CDR3 loop reads CASSPGTRGNEQFF. The DNA for the CDR3 is TGTGCCAGCAGCCCGGGGACAAGGGGTAATGAGCAGTTCTTC.

This clonotype was picked up many times. The chain is built from TRBV24-1 and TRBJ2-7; D call uncertain. The CDR3 is 13 residues long. Germline-derived CDR1 and CDR2 are KGHDR and SFDVKD. V lost 4 bases and J 0 bases, leaving 6 bases between the germline ends. CDR3 loop: CATSEGPSYEQYF. The CDR3 bases are TGTGCCACCAGTGAAGGACCCTCCTACGAGCAGTACTTC.

This clonotype was observed many times. The rearrangement uses TRBV20-1 and TRBJ2-1, with no clear D. CDR1 and CDR2 from the germline V gene are DFQATT and SNEGSKA (reference sequence). V gave up 3 bases and J gave up 10 bases, with 7 bases separating them. CDR3 length equals 10 residues. The CDR3 loop is CSASSGEQFF. The CDR3 DNA is TGCAGTGCTAGTTCCGGCGAGCAGTTCTTC.

Details on this clonotype: With a much larger clone just one base away, this may be a read error. This rearrangement joins TRBV5-4 to TRBJ2-3; the D is unclear. CDR1 is SGHNT, CDR2 YYREEE, per germline (reference sequence). V was shortened by 0 bases and J by 6 bases, with 14 bases between the two germline ends. This CDR3 is built from 15 residues. The CDR3 loop reads CASSLGFLRKDTQYF. As DNA, the CDR3 is TGTGCCAGCAGCTTGGGATTCCTACGGAAGGATACGCAGTATTTT.

This clonotype was seen ten or more times. The rearrangement joins TRBV7-2 to TRBJ2-7, with 8 bases aligning to TRBD2. Losses at the gene ends were 5 bases for V and 0 bases for J; bases not matched to a gene: 9. Germline V gene data show CDR1 as SGHTA and CDR2 as FQGNSA. CDR3 length: 16 residues. The CDR3 region has the DNA TGTGCCAGCAGCCCAAGCGGGGGCAAGAGCTCCTACGAGCAGTACTTC. Its translation is CASSPSGGKSSYEQYF.

This clonotype was seen a few times. The chain couples TRBV14 to TRBJ2-1; 10 bases fit TRBD2. Germline lookup yields CDR1 SGHDN and CDR2 FVKESK. J gave up 4 bases and V 5 bases, and 5 bases lay outside the gene matches. This CDR3 is built from 15 residues. The CDR3 sequence: CASSTRTSGYNEQFF. CDR3 coding DNA: TGTGCCAGCAGCACCCGGACTAGCGGTTACAATGAGCAGTTCTTC.

In DNA, the CDR3 is TGCGCCAGCAGCTTGGGCGGGGAACAGGATACGCAGTATTTT. Translation gives CASSLGGEQDTQYF. The genes are TRBV5-1 and TRBJ2-3, with D possibly being TRBD2 (6 bases). Trimming shortened V by 0 bases and J by 6 bases, and 11 bases separated the two germline ends. CDR1 is SGHRS, CDR2 YFSETQ, per germline. The CDR3 has 14 amino acids.

This clonotype appeared many times. V is TRBV4-3 and J is TRBJ2-7, with 7 nucleotides matching TRBD1. This CDR3 has 17 residues. Trimming cost V 5 bases and J 0 bases; bases outside gene matches: 13. Germline-derived CDR1 and CDR2 are LGHNA and YSLEER. CDR3 bases: TGCGCCAGCAGCGTTCAAACCGGGACAGTGAACTCCTACGAGCAGTACTTC. It specifies CASSVQTGTVNSYEQYF.

As concerns this clonotype: Being one base from a much bigger clone, this may be a read error. V is TRBV5-4 and J is TRBJ2-7; 10 bases match TRBD1. This CDR3 region has 14 residues. The V segment lost 5 bases and the J segment 5 bases; nucleotides outside the gene matches: 7. Germline V gives CDR1 SGHNT, CDR2 YYREEE (reference sequence). The CDR3 coding sequence is TGTGCCAGCAGATCGGGACAGGGGACCGACGAGCAGTACTTC. Translation: CASRSGQGTDEQYF.

This clonotype was recorded at least ten times. The genes are TRBV20-1 and TRBJ1-2, with no clear D. Germline V gives CDR1 DFQATT, CDR2 SNEGSKA (reference sequence). There are 13 residues in the CDR3. Trimming removed 1 base at V and 7 bases at J, with 13 bases between. This CDR3 is CSARVWGSGGYTF. Written as DNA, the CDR3 is TGCAGTGCTAGAGTATGGGGATCAGGTGGCTACACCTTC.

This clonotype was seen many times. The chain combines TRBV6-4 with TRBJ2-1, with TRBD2 identical over 9 bases. The germline V gene encodes CDR1 MRHNA and CDR2 SNTAGT. The ends lost 6 bases at V and 2 bases at J; junction bases unmatched: 5. CDR3 length: 15 amino acids. CDR3: CASRLASGAYNEQFF. The CDR3 coding sequence is TGTGCCAGCAGGCTCGCTAGCGGGGCCTACAATGAGCAGTTCTTC.

There are many counts of this clonotype. The genes are TRBV10-2 and TRBJ2-3, with D maybe TRBD1 (7 bases). V lost 0 bases and J lost 3, with 16 bases in between. The CDR3 runs to 17 residues. The germline gives CDR1 WSHSY, CDR2 SAAADI. Here the CDR3 DNA reads TGCGCCAGCAGTGAGTCGGAAGGGGGCGCGGGGACAGATACGCAGTATTTT. Amino acids: CASSESEGGAGTDTQYF.

Comments on this clonotype: This sequence may be a read error, since a much larger clone differs from it by one base. V is TRBV2 and J is TRBJ2-7, with D possibly matching TRBD2 (5 bases). Germline assignment: CDR1 SNHLY and CDR2 FYNNEI. The CDR3 covers 13 residues. The V and J ends lost 8 bases and 3 bases respectively, with 14 bases between them. The CDR3 is CASGRSIYYEQYF. The CDR3 DNA is TGTGCCAGCGGGAGATCCATCTACTACGAGCAGTACTTC.

Remarks on this clonotype: This may stem from a read error, because a much larger clone lies one nucleotide away. The V and J genes are TRBV4-2 and TRBJ1-1; D is uncertain. CDR1 and CDR2 (germline): LGHNA, YNFKEQ. This CDR3 is 15 amino acids long. Deletions cut 1 base from V and 4 bases from J, with 13 bases between. The CDR3 DNA reads as TGTGCCAGCAGCCAAGCGGACGTCCTCGGCACTGAAGCTTTCTTT. Translation: CASSQADVLGTEAFF.

This clonotype has a count of ten or more. V gene TRBV28 combines with J gene TRBJ2-1; TRBD2 is a possible D gene (6 bases). Germline V gives CDR1 MDHEN, CDR2 SYDVKM. The CDR3 is made up of 15 amino acids. V gave up 9 bases and J gave up 1 base, with 16 bases separating them. CDR3 protein: CASRPSGLSYNEQFF. The CDR3 DNA sequence: TGTGCCAGTCGCCCAAGCGGGTTATCCTACAATGAGCAGTTCTTC.

Concerning this clonotype: A much larger clone lies a single base off, so this may be a read error. The chain employs TRBV29-1 and TRBJ2-2, with 10 bases matching TRBD2. Germline CDR1 reads SQVTM; CDR2 reads ANQGSEA. The CDR3 spans 12 residues. CDR3 protein: CSGGLAAGELLF. The CDR3 DNA sequence: TGCAGCGGTGGACTAGCGGCAGGGGAGCTGCTTTTT.

This clonotype was picked up many times. V usage is TRBV18 and J usage is TRBJ2-1, with 12 bases matching TRBD2. The CDR3 spans 17 residues. Germline CDR1 reads KGHSH; CDR2 reads LQKENI. V was clipped by 3 bases and J by 8 bases; unmatched bases: 11. The CDR3 is CASSPPGRLAGVYEQFF. DNA of the CDR3: TGTGCCAGCTCACCCCCGGGTCGACTAGCGGGAGTATATGAGCAGTTCTTC.

The table lists this clonotype with many counts. The V call is TRBV29-1, the J call TRBJ1-1; D might be TRBD1 (6 bases). This CDR3 is 14 amino acids long. Trimming removed 5 bases at V and 5 bases at J, with 18 bases between. The germline gives CDR1 SQVTM, CDR2 ANQGSEA. CDR3 region: CSVRFGQRGTEAFF. The CDR3 DNA reads as TGCAGCGTTCGATTTGGGCAGAGGGGGACTGAAGCTTTCTTT.

The V and J genes are TRBV19 and TRBJ1-2, with a possible D match to TRBD1 (6 bases). The CDR3 extends over 14 amino acids. In germline, CDR1 is LNHDA, CDR2 SQIVND (reference sequence). V was clipped by 3 bases and J by 4 bases, with 12 bases between them. CDR3 residues: CASSIVQDSYGYTF. The CDR3 DNA reads TGTGCCAGTAGTATCGTCCAGGACAGCTATGGCTACACCTTC.

Remarks on this clonotype: A clone one base away is much larger, so this may be a read error. This chain uses TRBV4-1 with TRBJ2-3, with TRBD2 matching 9 bases. Germline lookup yields CDR1 MGHRA and CDR2 YSYEKL. The V segment lost 4 bases and the J segment 7 bases; nucleotides outside the gene matches: 9. The CDR3 sequence is 15 residues long. The DNA of the CDR3 is TGCGCCAGCAGCCCCCGGCTAGCGGGAACATATACGCAGTATTTT. Its translation: CASSPRLAGTYTQYF.

This clonotype appeared many times. The chain employs TRBV6-1 and TRBJ2-5; TRBD1 might be the D (5 bases). V was clipped by 3 bases and J by 4 bases, with 9 bases between them. The length of the CDR3 is 13 residues. Germline CDR1 is MNHNS and CDR2 is SASEGT. The CDR3 DNA is TGTGCCAGCAGTGACAGGGCCGGAGAGACCCAGTACTTC. This codes for CASSDRAGETQYF.